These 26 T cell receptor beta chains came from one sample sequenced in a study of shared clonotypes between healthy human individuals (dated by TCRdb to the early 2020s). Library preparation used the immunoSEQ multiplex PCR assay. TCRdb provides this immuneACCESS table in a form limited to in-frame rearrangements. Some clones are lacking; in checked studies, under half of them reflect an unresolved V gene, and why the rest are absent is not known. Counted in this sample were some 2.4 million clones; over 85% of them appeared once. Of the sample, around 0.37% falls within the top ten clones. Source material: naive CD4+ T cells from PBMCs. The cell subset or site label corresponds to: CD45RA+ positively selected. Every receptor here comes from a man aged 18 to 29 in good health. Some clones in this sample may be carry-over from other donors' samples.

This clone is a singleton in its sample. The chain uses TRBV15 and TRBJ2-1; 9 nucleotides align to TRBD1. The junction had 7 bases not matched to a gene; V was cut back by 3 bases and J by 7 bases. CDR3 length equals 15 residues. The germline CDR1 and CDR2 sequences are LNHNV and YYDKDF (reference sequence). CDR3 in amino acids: CATSSDRGGANEQFF. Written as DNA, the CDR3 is TGTGCCACCAGCAGTGACAGGGGGGGTGCGAATGAGCAGTTCTTC.

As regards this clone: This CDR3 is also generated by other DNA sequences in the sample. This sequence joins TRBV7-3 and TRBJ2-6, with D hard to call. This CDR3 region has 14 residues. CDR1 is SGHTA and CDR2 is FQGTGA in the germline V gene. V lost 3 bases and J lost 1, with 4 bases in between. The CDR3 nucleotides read TGTGCCAGCAGCTTTGGATCTGGGGCCAACGTCCTGACTTTC. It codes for CASSFGSGANVLTF.

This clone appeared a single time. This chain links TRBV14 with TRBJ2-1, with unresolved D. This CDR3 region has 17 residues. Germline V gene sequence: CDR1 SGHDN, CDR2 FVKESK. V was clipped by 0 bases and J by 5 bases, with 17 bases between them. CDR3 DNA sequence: TGTGCCAGCAGCCAAGAAAGTCCTAGGCTAGGACACAATGAGCAGTTCTTC. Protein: CASSQESPRLGHNEQFF. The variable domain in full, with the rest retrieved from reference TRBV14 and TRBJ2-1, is EAGVTQFPSHSVIEKGQTVTLRCDPISGHDNLYWYRRVMGKEIKFLLHFVKESKQDESGMPNNRFLAERTGGTYSTLKVQPAELEDSGVYFCASSQESPRLGHNEQFFGPGTRLTVL.

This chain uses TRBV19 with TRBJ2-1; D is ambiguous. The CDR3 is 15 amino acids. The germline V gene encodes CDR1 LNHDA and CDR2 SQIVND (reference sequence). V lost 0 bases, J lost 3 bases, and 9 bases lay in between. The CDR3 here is CASSIDLGVYNEQFF. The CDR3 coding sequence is TGTGCCAGTAGTATAGACCTAGGCGTCTACAATGAGCAGTTCTTC.

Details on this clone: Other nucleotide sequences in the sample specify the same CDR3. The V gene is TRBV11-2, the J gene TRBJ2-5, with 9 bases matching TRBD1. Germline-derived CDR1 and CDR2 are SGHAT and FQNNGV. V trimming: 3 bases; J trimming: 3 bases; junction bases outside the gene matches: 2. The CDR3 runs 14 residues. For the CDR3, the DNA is TGTGCCAGCAGCTTGGACAGGGGAAAAGAGACCCAGTACTTC. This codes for CASSLDRGKETQYF.

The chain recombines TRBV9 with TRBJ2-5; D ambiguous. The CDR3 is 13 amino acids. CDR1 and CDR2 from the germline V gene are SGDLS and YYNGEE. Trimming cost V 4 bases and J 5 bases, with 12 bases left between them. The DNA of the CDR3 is TGTGCCAGCAGCTCTGGATGGGCGGAGACCCAGTACTTC. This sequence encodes CASSSGWAETQYF.

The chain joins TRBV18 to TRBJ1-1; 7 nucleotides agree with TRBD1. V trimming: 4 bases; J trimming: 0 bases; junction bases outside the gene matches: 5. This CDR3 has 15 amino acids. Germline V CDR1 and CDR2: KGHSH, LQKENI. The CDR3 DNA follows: TGTGCCAGCTCACGAGGACAGGCAGTGAACACTGAAGCTTTCTTT. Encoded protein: CASSRGQAVNTEAFF.

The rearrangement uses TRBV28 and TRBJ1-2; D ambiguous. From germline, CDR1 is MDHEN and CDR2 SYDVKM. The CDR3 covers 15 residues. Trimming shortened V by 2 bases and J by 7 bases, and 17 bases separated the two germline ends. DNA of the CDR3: TGTGCCAGCAGTTTAGAGGGCCGATCCGGTGGTGGCTACACCTTC. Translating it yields CASSLEGRSGGGYTF.

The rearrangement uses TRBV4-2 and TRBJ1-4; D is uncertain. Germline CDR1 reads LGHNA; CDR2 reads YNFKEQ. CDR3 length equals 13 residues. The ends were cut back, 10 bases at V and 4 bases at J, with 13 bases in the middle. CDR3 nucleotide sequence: TGTGCCACCCGACGGGGTGGTAATGAAAAACTGTTTTTT. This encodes CATRRGGNEKLFF.

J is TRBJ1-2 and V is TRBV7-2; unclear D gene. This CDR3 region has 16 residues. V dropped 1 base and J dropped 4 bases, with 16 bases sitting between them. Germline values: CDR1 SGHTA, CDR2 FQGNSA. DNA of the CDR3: TGTGCCAGCAGCTTAGTGGGCATCTCCTGGGGCTATGGCTACACCTTC. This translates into CASSLVGISWGYGYTF.

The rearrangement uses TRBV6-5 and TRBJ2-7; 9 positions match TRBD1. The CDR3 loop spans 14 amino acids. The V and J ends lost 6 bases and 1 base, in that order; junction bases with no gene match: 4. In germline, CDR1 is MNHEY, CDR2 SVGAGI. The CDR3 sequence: CASRTGTGSYEQYF. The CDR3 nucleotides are TGTGCCAGCAGGACTGGGACAGGGTCCTACGAGCAGTACTTC.

CDR3 protein: CASSLQSQPQHF. The CDR3, as DNA: TGTGCCAGCAGCCTACAAAGTCAGCCCCAGCATTTT. V gene TRBV7-2 combines with J gene TRBJ1-5; D is unclear. The CDR3 sequence is 12 residues long. Germline values: CDR1 SGHTA, CDR2 FQGNSA. V gave up 5 bases and J gave up 6 bases, with 8 bases separating them.

CDR3 sequence reads: CASSFLGRSSNEQFF. The CDR3 nucleotides read TGTGCCAGCAGCTTCCTCGGGAGGAGCAGCAATGAGCAGTTCTTC. This chain uses TRBV5-4 with TRBJ2-1; 7 nucleotides align to TRBD2. Germline V gene lookup returns CDR1 SGHNT and CDR2 YYREEE (reference sequence). V shed 2 bases, J shed 6 bases, and the junction held 8 bases outside the gene matches. The CDR3 extends over 15 amino acids.

As DNA, the CDR3 is TGTGCCAGCTCACCCGGGACTAGCGGGAGCTTCTACGAGCAGTACTTC. Translating it yields CASSPGTSGSFYEQYF. The chain couples TRBV18 to TRBJ2-7; 14 positions agree with TRBD2. J was trimmed by 3 bases and V by 3 bases; bases with no gene match: 4. This CDR3 has 16 amino acids. Germline loops: CDR1 KGHSH, CDR2 LQKENI.

CDR3 coding DNA: TGCGCCAGCAGCCAACTCCCTGGGCTAGCGGGAGTTCTAGATACGCAGTATTTT. Translation: CASSQLPGLAGVLDTQYF. The rearrangement links TRBV4-1 to TRBJ2-3; 10 nucleotides line up with TRBD2. The CDR3 length is 18 residues. The ends lost 2 bases at V and 5 bases at J; junction bases unmatched: 13. The germline gives CDR1 MGHRA, CDR2 YSYEKL.

The CDR3 DNA sequence: TGTGCCAGCAGGGAGGGAAACCGTGAAAAACTGTTTTTT. It translates to CASREGNREKLFF. The chain couples TRBV28 to TRBJ1-4; no clear D. Per germline, CDR1 MDHEN and CDR2 SYDVKM. Trimming left V 6 bases short and J 7 bases short, with 12 bases between. The CDR3 spans 13 residues. The complete variable domain, with remaining parts taken from reference TRBV28 and TRBJ1-4, reads DVKVTQSSRYLVKRTGEKVFLECVQDMDHENMFWYRQDPGLGLRLIYFSYDVKMKEKGDIPEGYSVSREKKERFSLILESASTNQTSMYLCASREGNREKLFFGSGTQLSVL.

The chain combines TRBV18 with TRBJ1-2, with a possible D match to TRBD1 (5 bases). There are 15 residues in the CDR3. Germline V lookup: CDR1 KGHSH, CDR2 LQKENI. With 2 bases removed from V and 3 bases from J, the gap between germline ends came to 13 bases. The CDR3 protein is CASSPGDGAHYGYTF. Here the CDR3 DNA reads TGTGCCAGCTCACCAGGGGATGGGGCTCACTATGGCTACACCTTC. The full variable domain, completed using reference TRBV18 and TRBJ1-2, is NAGVMQNPRHLVRRRGQEARLRCSPMKGHSHVYWYRQLPEEGLKFMVYLQKENIIDESGMPKERFSAEFPKEGPSILRIQQVVRGDSAAYFCASSPGDGAHYGYTFGSGTRLTVV.

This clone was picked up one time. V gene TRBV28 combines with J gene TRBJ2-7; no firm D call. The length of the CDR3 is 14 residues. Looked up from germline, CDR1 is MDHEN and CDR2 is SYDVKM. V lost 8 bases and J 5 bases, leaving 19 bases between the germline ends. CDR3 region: CASCGVVLPHEQYF. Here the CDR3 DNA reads TGTGCCAGCTGTGGTGTTGTGCTTCCTCACGAGCAGTACTTC.

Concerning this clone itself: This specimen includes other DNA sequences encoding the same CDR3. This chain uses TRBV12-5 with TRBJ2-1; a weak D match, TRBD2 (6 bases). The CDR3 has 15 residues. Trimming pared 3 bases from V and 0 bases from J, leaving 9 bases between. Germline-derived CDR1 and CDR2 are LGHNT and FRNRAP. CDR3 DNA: TGTGCTAGTGGTTTCGGGAGCAGCTCCTACAATGAGCAGTTCTTC. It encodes CASGFGSSSYNEQFF.

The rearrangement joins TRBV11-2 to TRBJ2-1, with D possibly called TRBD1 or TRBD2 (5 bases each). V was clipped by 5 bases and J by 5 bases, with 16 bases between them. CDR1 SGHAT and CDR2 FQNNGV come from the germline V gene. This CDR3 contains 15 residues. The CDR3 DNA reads TGTGCCAGCAGCGACCGGGACCTAATGCACAATGAGCAGTTCTTC. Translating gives CASSDRDLMHNEQFF.

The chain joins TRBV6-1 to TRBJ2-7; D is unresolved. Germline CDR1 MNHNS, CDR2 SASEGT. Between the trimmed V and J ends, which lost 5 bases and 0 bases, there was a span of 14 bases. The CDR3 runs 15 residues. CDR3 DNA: TGTGCCAGCAGTCCCCTCCACACTAACTCCTACGAGCAGTACTTC. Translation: CASSPLHTNSYEQYF.

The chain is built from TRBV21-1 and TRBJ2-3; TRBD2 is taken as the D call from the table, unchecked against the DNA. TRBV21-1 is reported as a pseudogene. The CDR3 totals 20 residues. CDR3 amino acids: CASSARQGPCCGRDTDTQYF. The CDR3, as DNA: TGTGCCAGCAGCGCCCGGCAGGGGCCCTGTTGCGGGAGAGACACAGATACGCAGTATTTT.

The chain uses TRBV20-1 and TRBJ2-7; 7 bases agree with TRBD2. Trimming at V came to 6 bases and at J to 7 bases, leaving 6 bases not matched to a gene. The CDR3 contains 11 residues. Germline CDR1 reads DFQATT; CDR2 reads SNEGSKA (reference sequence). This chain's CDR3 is CSAELAREQYF. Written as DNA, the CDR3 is TGCAGTGCAGAACTAGCGCGGGAGCAGTACTTC.

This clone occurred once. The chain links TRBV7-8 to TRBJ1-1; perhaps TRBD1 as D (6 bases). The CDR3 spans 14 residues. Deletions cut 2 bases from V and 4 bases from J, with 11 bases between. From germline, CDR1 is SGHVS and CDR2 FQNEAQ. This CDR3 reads CASSLIGRGTEAFF. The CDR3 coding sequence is TGTGCCAGCAGCTTAATCGGCAGGGGCACTGAAGCTTTCTTT. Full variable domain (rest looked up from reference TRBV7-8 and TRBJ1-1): GAGVSQSPRYKVAKRGQDVALRCDPISGHVSLFWYQQALGQGPEFLTYFQNEAQLDKSGLPSDRFFAERPEGSVSTLKIQRTQQEDSAVYLCASSLIGRGTEAFFGQGTRLTVV.

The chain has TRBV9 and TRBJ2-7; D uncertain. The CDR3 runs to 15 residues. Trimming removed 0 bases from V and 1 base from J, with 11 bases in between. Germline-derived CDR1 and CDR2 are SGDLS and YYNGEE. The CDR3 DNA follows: TGTGCCAGCAGCGTAGAAGACACAATATCCTACGAGCAGTACTTC. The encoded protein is CASSVEDTISYEQYF.

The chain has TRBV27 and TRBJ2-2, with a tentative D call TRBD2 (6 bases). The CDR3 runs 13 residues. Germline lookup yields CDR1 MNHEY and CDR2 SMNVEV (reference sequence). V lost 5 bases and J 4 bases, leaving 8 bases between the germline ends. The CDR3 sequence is CASSQLATGELFF. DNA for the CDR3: TGTGCCAGCAGTCAACTAGCCACCGGGGAGCTGTTTTTT.